This entry lists 14 T cell receptor beta chains sequenced from one sample in a study of cytomegalovirus exposure and HLA in healthy donors (dated by TCRdb to the late 2010s). The method behind the library was the immunoSEQ multiplex PCR assay. A mixture of 60 forward primers for TCR Vbeta segments and 13 reverse primers for TCR Jbeta segments was used in the multiplex PCR. The immuneACCESS repertoire file appears here via TCRdb, limited to in-frame rearrangements. These files lack a portion of the clones; in checked studies, under half of the deficit traces to unresolved V genes, and the cause of the others is not known. Here the sample has about 130,000 clones; approximately 78% occur a single time. About a tenth of the sample is in the top ten clones. The sample comprised PBMCs. All receptors come from a man aged 30-40 years in good health and CMV-seropositive.

The chain joins TRBV4-3 to TRBJ2-7; 8 bases map to TRBD1. The V segment lost 5 bases and the J segment 3 bases; nucleotides outside the gene matches: 9. This CDR3 has 15 residues. Germline assignment: CDR1 LGHNA and CDR2 YSLEER. CDR3 loop: CASSYSSDRDYEQYF. CDR3 in DNA: TGCGCCAGCAGCTACAGCTCGGACAGGGACTACGAGCAGTACTTC.

CDR3 region: CASSQGTGANYGYTF. The CDR3 DNA reads as TGTGCCAGCAGCCAAGGGACAGGGGCTAACTATGGCTACACCTTC. V and J are TRBV14 and TRBJ1-2; 9 bases match TRBD1. CDR3 length: 15 residues. After removal of 1 base from V and 0 bases from J, the junction contained 0 bases not matched to a gene. CDR1 and CDR2 from the germline V gene are SGHDN and FVKESK. The entire variable domain, with the rest obtained from reference TRBV14 and TRBJ1-2, is as follows: EAGVTQFPSHSVIEKGQTVTLRCDPISGHDNLYWYRRVMGKEIKFLLHFVKESKQDESGMPNNRFLAERTGGTYSTLKVQPAELEDSGVYFCASSQGTGANYGYTFGSGTRLTVV.

This sequence joins TRBV6-5 and TRBJ2-4; 7 bases line up with TRBD1. J lost 15 bases, V lost 6 bases, and 14 bases had no gene match. The germline V gene has CDR1 MNHEY and CDR2 SVGAGI. The CDR3 covers 13 residues. The CDR3 is CASSSRDSLLWYF. The CDR3 DNA sequence: TGTGCCAGCAGCTCAAGGGACAGCCTACTTTGGTACTTC.

The chain recombines TRBV2 with TRBJ2-7; 8 bases map to TRBD1. Germline CDR1 SNHLY, CDR2 FYNNEI. J gave up 9 bases and V 2 bases, and 18 bases lay outside the gene matches. The CDR3 spans 17 residues. CDR3 protein: CASSEYPGRQGILVQYF. DNA for the CDR3: TGTGCCAGCAGTGAATACCCCGGGAGACAGGGGATTCTCGTGCAGTACTTC.

This sequence joins TRBV11-2 and TRBJ1-2; TRBD1 matches 7 bases. Germline V gene sequence: CDR1 SGHAT, CDR2 FQNNGV. J gave up 14 bases and V 3 bases, and 12 bases lay outside the gene matches. The CDR3 is made up of 13 amino acids. The CDR3 sequence is CASSFSVGQTFTF. CDR3 nucleotide sequence: TGTGCCAGCAGCTTTAGTGTGGGACAGACCTTTACCTTC.

The CDR3 DNA follows: TGTGCCAGCAGCCACGACAGGGGGGTTGGTTCTGGAAACACCATATATTTT. Translated: CASSHDRGVGSGNTIYF. The chain is built from TRBV7-2 and TRBJ1-3; the match to TRBD1 covers 9 bases. Trimming at V came to 5 bases and at J to 1 base, leaving 9 bases not matched to a gene. Germline CDR1 SGHTA, CDR2 FQGNSA. This CDR3 has 17 residues.

The sample holds one count of this clone. The rearrangement joins TRBV11-3 to TRBJ2-5; D is possibly TRBD2 (5 bases). The CDR3 length is 15 residues. Germline CDR1 is SGHNT and CDR2 is YENEEA. With 3 bases removed from V and 4 bases from J, the gap between germline ends came to 15 bases. In DNA, the CDR3 is TGTGCCAGCAGCTTCGCTAGCTCCAGTGGAGAGACCCAGTACTTC. Protein product: CASSFASSSGETQYF.

The rearrangement uses TRBV28 and TRBJ2-1; D is ambiguous. V shed 7 bases and J shed 3 bases, with 13 bases lying between them. The length of the CDR3 is 14 residues. CDR1 and CDR2 from the germline V gene are MDHEN and SYDVKM. The CDR3 reads CASTRSRNYNEQFF. CDR3 DNA sequence: TGTGCCAGCACTCGGAGCAGAAACTACAATGAGCAGTTCTTC.

The chain combines TRBV28 with TRBJ2-7; D perhaps matches TRBD1 (5 bases). This CDR3 has 15 amino acids. V shed 2 bases and J shed 4 bases, with 15 bases lying between them. Per germline, CDR1 MDHEN and CDR2 SYDVKM. CDR3 in DNA: TGTGCCAGCAGTTTAGGTAGGGGTTTTCCTTACGAGCAGTACTTC. It translates to CASSLGRGFPYEQYF.

The V call is TRBV6-1, the J call TRBJ1-5, with no clear D. CDR3 length equals 14 residues. In germline, CDR1 is MNHNS, CDR2 SASEGT. V lost 2 bases, J lost 8 bases, and 13 bases lay in between. CDR3: CASSELVMEKPQHF. The CDR3 DNA reads as TGTGCCAGCAGTGAATTGGTTATGGAGAAGCCCCAGCATTTT.

For this clone: Mismatch with germline at one junction end may stem from a read error. The rearrangement uses TRBV4-1 and TRBJ2-2, with D perhaps matching TRBD2 (6 bases). CDR1 is MGHRA and CDR2 is YSYEKL in the germline V gene. This CDR3 region has 17 residues. Here the CDR3 DNA reads TGCGCCGGCAGGGATATGGGACTCTCGATGTTCACCGGGGAGCTGTTTTTT. The encoded protein is CAGRDMGLSMFTGELFF.

CDR3 nucleotides: TGTGCCAGCGGGGAGGCTTACAATGAGCAGTTCTTC. It is translated as CASGEAYNEQFF. The rearrangement joins TRBV2 to TRBJ2-1, with TRBD2 as a possible D gene (6 bases). This CDR3 spans 12 amino acids. Per germline, CDR1 SNHLY and CDR2 FYNNEI. V was shortened by 8 bases and J by 4 bases, with 9 bases between the two germline ends.

The genes are TRBV7-9 and TRBJ2-7; 7 positions match TRBD1. This CDR3 has 14 residues. Germline V gene lookup returns CDR1 SEHNR and CDR2 FQNEAQ (reference sequence). The V and J ends lost 5 bases and 5 bases, in that order; junction bases with no gene match: 9. The chain's CDR3 is CASSLWTGPNEQYF. As DNA, the CDR3 is TGTGCCAGCAGCCTTTGGACAGGCCCCAACGAGCAGTACTTC.

This clone appeared once. CDR3 sequence: CASSPRTSGSYEQYF. The CDR3 nucleotides are TGCGCCAGCAGCCCTAGGACTAGCGGGAGCTACGAGCAGTACTTC. The genes are TRBV4-1 and TRBJ2-7, with 13 nucleotides matching TRBD2. V trimming: 4 bases; J trimming: 3 bases; junction bases outside the gene matches: 3. Germline V lookup: CDR1 MGHRA, CDR2 YSYEKL. The CDR3 totals 15 residues.